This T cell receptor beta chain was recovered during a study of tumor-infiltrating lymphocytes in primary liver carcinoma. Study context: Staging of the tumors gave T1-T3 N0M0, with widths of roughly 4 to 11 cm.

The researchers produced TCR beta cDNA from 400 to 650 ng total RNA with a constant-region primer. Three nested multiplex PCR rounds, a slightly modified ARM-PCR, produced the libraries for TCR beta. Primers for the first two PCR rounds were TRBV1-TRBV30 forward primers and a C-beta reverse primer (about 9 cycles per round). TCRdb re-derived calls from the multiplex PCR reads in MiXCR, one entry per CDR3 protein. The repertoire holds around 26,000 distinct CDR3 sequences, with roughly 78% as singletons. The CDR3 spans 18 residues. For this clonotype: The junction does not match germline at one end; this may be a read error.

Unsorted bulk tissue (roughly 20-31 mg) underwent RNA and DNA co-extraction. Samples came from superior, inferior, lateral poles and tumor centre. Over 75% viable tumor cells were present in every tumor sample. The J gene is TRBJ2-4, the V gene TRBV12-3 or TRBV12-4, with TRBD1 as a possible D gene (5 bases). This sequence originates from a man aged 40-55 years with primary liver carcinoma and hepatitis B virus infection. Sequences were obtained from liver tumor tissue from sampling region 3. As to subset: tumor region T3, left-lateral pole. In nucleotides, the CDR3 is TGTGCTAGCAGTTTATGGGGTAGGGCGGACACAGCCAAAAACATTCAGTACTTC. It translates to CASSLWGRADTAKNIQYF.